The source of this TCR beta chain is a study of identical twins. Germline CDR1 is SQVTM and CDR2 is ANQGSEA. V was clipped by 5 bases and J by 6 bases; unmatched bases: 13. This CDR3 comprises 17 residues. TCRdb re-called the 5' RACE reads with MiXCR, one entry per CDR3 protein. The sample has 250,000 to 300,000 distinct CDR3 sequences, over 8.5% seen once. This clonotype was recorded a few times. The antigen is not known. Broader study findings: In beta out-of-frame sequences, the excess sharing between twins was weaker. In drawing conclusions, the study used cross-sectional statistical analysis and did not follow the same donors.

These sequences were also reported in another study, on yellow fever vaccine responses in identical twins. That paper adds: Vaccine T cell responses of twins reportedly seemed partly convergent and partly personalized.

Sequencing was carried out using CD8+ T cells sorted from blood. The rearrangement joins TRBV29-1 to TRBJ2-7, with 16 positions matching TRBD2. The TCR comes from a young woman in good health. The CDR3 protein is CSVRRGLAGGPVGEQYF. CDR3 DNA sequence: TGCAGCGTTCGCAGGGGACTAGCGGGAGGGCCGGTGGGCGAGCAGTACTTC.